This passage covers 18 T cell receptor beta chains from one sample sequenced in a study of cytomegalovirus exposure and HLA in healthy donors. Use of 60 Vbeta and 13 Jbeta primers characterized the PCR. The data were produced by immunoSEQ multiplex PCR, yet TCRdb's version contains in-frame clones alone and is incomplete. Counted here are over 150,000 clones, approximately 79% occurring once; the ten biggest clones make up roughly 1.9%. The sequencing sample was made of PBMCs. The receptor source for this set is a human donor in good health.

CDR3 DNA sequence: TGCGCCAGCAGCCTGGACAGAGCCTATGGCTACACCTTC. This translates into CASSLDRAYGYTF. This chain links TRBV5-1 with TRBJ1-2, with D possibly matching TRBD1 (6 bases). From germline, CDR1 is SGHRS and CDR2 YFSETQ. The V gene lost 4 bases and the J gene lost 4 bases, with 11 bases spanning the gap. CDR3 length: 13 amino acids. Filled out from reference TRBV5-1 and TRBJ1-2, the complete variable domain reads KAGVTQTPRYLIKTRGQQVTLSCSPISGHRSVSWYQQTPGQGLQFLFEYFSETQRNKGNFPGRFSGRQFSNSRSEMNVSTLELGDSALYLCASSLDRAYGYTFGSGTRLTVV.

The chain links TRBV4-1 to TRBJ2-5, with D tentatively TRBD2 (5 bases). In germline, CDR1 is MGHRA, CDR2 YSYEKL. The CDR3 runs to 13 residues. V dropped 3 bases and J dropped 9 bases, with 14 bases sitting between them. DNA of the CDR3: TGCGCCAGCAGCCACCCTAGCACCCAGGCCCAGTACTTC. Protein product: CASSHPSTQAQYF.

V usage is TRBV4-3 and J usage is TRBJ2-7; the match to TRBD1 covers 8 bases. The length of the CDR3 is 15 residues. V lost 1 base, J lost 3 bases, and 5 bases stayed unmatched. Germline values: CDR1 LGHNA, CDR2 YSLEER. CDR3 loop: CASSQGRDRSYEQYF. The CDR3 nucleotides read TGCGCCAGCAGCCAAGGCCGGGACAGGAGCTACGAGCAGTACTTC.

This sequence joins TRBV29-1 and TRBJ2-1, with 9 bases identical to TRBD2. CDR1 is SQVTM, CDR2 ANQGSEA, per germline. V trimming: 5 bases; J trimming: 14 bases; junction bases outside the gene matches: 19. This CDR3 contains 15 residues. The CDR3 region has the DNA TGCAGCGTTCTTCCCCAAGGACTAGCGCGGGGTGCAGAGTTCTTC. Translating gives CSVLPQGLARGAEFF.

CDR3 bases: TGTGCCAGCAGTTACGGGACTGACAATTCACCCCTCCACTTT. It codes for CASSYGTDNSPLHF. The V call is TRBV6-5, the J call TRBJ1-6; possibly TRBD1 for D (5 bases). Germline loops: CDR1 MNHEY, CDR2 SVGAGI. The CDR3 is 14 residues long. Between the trimmed V and J ends, which lost 2 bases and 7 bases, there was a span of 9 bases.

This clone appeared once. V and J are TRBV5-6 and TRBJ1-2; 10 bases are a match to TRBD1. This CDR3 has 13 residues. V gave up 7 bases and J gave up 8 bases; unmatched junction bases: 8. The V gene's germline CDR1 is SGHDT and CDR2 YYEEEE. In DNA form, the CDR3 reads TGTGCCAGCTCACACATGACAGGGGGCGGCTACACCTTC. Its translation is CASSHMTGGGYTF.

This chain joins TRBV29-1 and TRBJ2-5; D gene ambiguous. Trimming left V 7 bases short and J 0 bases short, with 12 bases between. The germline V gene encodes CDR1 SQVTM and CDR2 ANQGSEA. This CDR3 spans 13 amino acids. CDR3 sequence: CSATPPYQETQYF. As DNA, the CDR3 is TGCAGCGCTACCCCTCCTTACCAAGAGACCCAGTACTTC.

The chain is built from TRBV6-6 and TRBJ2-7; D perhaps matches TRBD1 (6 bases). V lost 6 bases and J 2 bases, leaving 11 bases between the germline ends. The CDR3 is 13 amino acids. Germline CDR1 and CDR2: MNHNY and SVGAGI (reference sequence). The CDR3 sequence: CASRPGQTYEQYF. The CDR3 bases are TGTGCCAGCAGACCCGGACAGACCTACGAGCAGTACTTC.

A single count supports this clone. This chain links TRBV5-1 with TRBJ1-4; 10 nucleotides line up with TRBD1. Trimming removed 4 bases from V and 4 bases from J; junction bases left unmatched: 10. The CDR3 has 17 amino acids. Germline V gene lookup returns CDR1 SGHRS and CDR2 YFSETQ. In DNA, the CDR3 is TGCGCCAGCAGCCCCTGGACAGGGGGTGAGAATAATGAAAAACTGTTTTTT. Residues: CASSPWTGGENNEKLFF.

The chain combines TRBV27 with TRBJ2-2; 10 bases are a match to TRBD1. The CDR3 is made up of 14 amino acids. J was trimmed by 4 bases and V by 10 bases; bases with no gene match: 6. Germline V CDR1 and CDR2: MNHEY, SMNVEV (reference sequence). The CDR3 region has the DNA TGTGCCACCGGACAGGGGGTCTTCACCGGGGAGCTGTTTTTT. This translates into CATGQGVFTGELFF.

The chain carries TRBV4-1 and TRBJ2-1, with 8 bases that match TRBD1. Losses at the gene ends were 4 bases for V and 7 bases for J; bases not matched to a gene: 15. The CDR3 totals 17 residues. The germline V gene encodes CDR1 MGHRA and CDR2 YSYEKL. The CDR3 nucleotides are TGCGCCAGCAGCCCGAAGGGGCAGGGGGCGGTTGCGAATGAGCAGTTCTTC. Amino acid sequence: CASSPKGQGAVANEQFF.

This clone turned up a few times. The J gene is TRBJ1-6, the V gene TRBV19, with D maybe TRBD1 (6 bases). Germline V lookup: CDR1 LNHDA, CDR2 SQIVND (reference sequence). Trimming took off 6 bases at V and 10 bases at J, with 22 bases between the two ends. The CDR3 runs to 16 residues. The CDR3 coding sequence is TGTGCCAGTAGAGCCGGCGGGGGGCGAGTAGACTCACCCCTCCACTTT. It yields the protein CASRAGGGRVDSPLHF.

The gene calls are TRBV7-9 and TRBJ2-5; D unresolved. Gene TRBJ2-7 matches the end of the DNA better, so the J call may be wrong. CDR3 length: 12 residues. Per germline, CDR1 SEHNR and CDR2 FQNEAQ (reference sequence). CDR3 sequence reads: CASSSPGYEQYF. CDR3 DNA sequence: TGTGCCAGCAGCTCACCAGGCTACGAGCAGTACTTC.

The chain uses TRBV5-1 and TRBJ1-6; TRBD1 aligns across 7 bases. Germline CDR1 SGHRS, CDR2 YFSETQ. This CDR3 region has 16 residues. The trim removed 3 bases at V and 7 bases at J, leaving 10 bases unmatched. This CDR3 reads CASSWGEGTVNSPLHF. The CDR3 DNA reads TGCGCCAGCAGCTGGGGAGAAGGGACAGTCAATTCACCCCTCCACTTT.

This clone was counted between two and nine times. The rearrangement uses TRBV25-1 and TRBJ1-2, with D perhaps TRBD1 (5 bases). Trimming pared 1 base from V and 4 bases from J, leaving 10 bases between. Germline CDR1 and CDR2: MGHDK and SYGVNS. This CDR3 region has 14 residues. The CDR3 is CASSEWGGTYGYTF. The CDR3 nucleotides read TGTGCCAGCAGTGAATGGGGGGGTACCTATGGCTACACCTTC.

In this sample, this clone turned up a few times. V gene TRBV25-1 combines with J gene TRBJ2-5; 10 bases agree with TRBD1. Germline V CDR1 and CDR2: MGHDK, SYGVNS. This CDR3 has 14 residues. After removal of 5 bases from V and 4 bases from J, the junction contained 4 bases not matched to a gene. The CDR3 reads CASSPGQGSETQYF. The CDR3 nucleotides read TGTGCCAGCAGTCCGGGACAGGGGTCAGAGACCCAGTACTTC.

The J gene is TRBJ2-2, the V gene TRBV7-2, with TRBD1 matching 8 bases. Germline V gene data show CDR1 as SGHTA and CDR2 as FQGNSA. This CDR3 is built from 16 residues. The ends lost 2 bases at V and 7 bases at J; junction bases unmatched: 9. The CDR3 region is CASSLHQGAVVGELFF. DNA for the CDR3: TGTGCCAGCAGCTTACACCAGGGGGCTGTTGTCGGGGAGCTGTTTTTT.

V gene TRBV15 combines with J gene TRBJ1-4; D is uncertain. The germline V gene encodes CDR1 LNHNV and CDR2 YYDKDF (reference sequence). This CDR3 region has 15 residues. Trimming took off 4 bases at V and 8 bases at J, with 17 bases between the two ends. CDR3 region: CATSTRTGVKEKLFF. The CDR3 bases are TGTGCCACCAGCACACGGACCGGGGTTAAGGAAAAACTGTTTTTT.